This TCR beta chain came from a study of OX40 agonist ivuxolimab in advanced cancers. Study in general: An agonistic human IgG2 monoclonal antibody against OX40 (CD134) was given. Study-wide results and caveats: Within 6 weeks, CD4+ and CD8+ blood T cells expanded clonally at 0.1 to 3.0 mg/kg. Some nonresponders additionally presented with little normalized T-cell clonal expansion. The antigen specificity of the peripheral T cells (those that were expanded) was not determined.

The repertoire was sequenced with immunoSEQ multiplex PCR; TCRdb's copy has only in-frame clones and lacks some. The sample lists 85,000 to 100,000 clones; around 94% were seen once. Of note for this clone: The antigen is not known.

The V and J ends lost 5 bases and 5 bases, in that order; junction bases with no gene match: 12. This CDR3 contains 16 residues. Germline V gene lookup returns CDR1 SGHVS and CDR2 FQNEAQ. This sample comprised CD4+ or CD8+ T cells sorted from blood, obtained in a trial of the OX40 agonist ivuxolimab. The chain employs TRBV7-8 and TRBJ2-7, with TRBD1 identical over 10 bases. The receptor's source is an adult with an advanced solid tumor such as melanoma, head and neck, liver or kidney cancer. The CDR3 DNA reads TGTGCCAGCAGCCCCGGGCTGGGACAGGGGCCCAACGAGCAGTACTTC. It translates to CASSPGLGQGPNEQYF.